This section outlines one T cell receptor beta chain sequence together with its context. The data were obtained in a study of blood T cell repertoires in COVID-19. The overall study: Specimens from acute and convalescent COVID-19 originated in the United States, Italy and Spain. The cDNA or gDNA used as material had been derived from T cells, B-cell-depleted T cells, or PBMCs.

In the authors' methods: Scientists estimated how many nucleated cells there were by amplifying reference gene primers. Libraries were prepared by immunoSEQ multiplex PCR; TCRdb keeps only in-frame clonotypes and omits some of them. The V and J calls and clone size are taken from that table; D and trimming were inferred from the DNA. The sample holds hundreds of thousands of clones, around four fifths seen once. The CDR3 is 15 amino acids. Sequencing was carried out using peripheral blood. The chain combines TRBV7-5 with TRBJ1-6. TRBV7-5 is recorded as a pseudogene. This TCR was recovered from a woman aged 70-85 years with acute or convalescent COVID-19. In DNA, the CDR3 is TGTGCCAGAAGCTTAACGAGCTCCTATAATTCACCCCTCCACTTT. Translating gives CARSLTSSYNSPLHF.